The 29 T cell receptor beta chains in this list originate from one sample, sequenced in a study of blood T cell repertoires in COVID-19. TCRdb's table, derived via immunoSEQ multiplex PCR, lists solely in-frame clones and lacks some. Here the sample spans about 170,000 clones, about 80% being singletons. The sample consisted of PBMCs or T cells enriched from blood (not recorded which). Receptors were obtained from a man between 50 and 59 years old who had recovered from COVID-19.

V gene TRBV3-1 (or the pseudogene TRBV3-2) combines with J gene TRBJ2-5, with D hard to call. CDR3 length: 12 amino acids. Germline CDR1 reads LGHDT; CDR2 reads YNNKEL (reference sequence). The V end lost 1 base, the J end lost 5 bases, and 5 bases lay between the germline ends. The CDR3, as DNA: TGTGCCAGCAGCCAAGCCAGGGAGACCCAGTACTTC. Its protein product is CASSQARETQYF.

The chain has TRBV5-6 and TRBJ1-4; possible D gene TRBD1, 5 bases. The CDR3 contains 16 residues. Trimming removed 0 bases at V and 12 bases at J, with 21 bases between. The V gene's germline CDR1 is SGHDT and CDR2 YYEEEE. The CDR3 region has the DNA TGTGCCAGCAGCTTGGCGGCGGGGGGGATAAGGACGGAACTGTTTTTT. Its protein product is CASSLAAGGIRTELFF. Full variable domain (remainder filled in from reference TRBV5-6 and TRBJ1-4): DAGVTQSPTHLIKTRGQQVTLRCSPKSGHDTVSWYQQALGQGPQFIFQYYEEEERQRGNFPDRFSGHQFPNYSSELNVNALLLGDSALYLCASSLAAGGIRTELFFGSGTQLSVL.

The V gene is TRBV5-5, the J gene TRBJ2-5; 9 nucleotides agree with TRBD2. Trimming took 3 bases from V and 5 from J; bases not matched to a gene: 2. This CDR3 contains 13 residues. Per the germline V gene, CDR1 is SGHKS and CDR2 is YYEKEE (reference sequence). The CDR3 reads CASSSGTSETQYF. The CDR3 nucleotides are TGTGCCAGCAGCTCTGGGACTAGCGAGACCCAGTACTTC. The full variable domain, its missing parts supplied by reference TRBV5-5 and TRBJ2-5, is DAGVTQSPTHLIKTRGQQVTLRCSPISGHKSVSWYQQVLGQGPQFIFQYYEKEERGRGNFPDRFSARQFPNYSSELNVNALLLGDSALYLCASSSGTSETQYFGPGTRLLVL.

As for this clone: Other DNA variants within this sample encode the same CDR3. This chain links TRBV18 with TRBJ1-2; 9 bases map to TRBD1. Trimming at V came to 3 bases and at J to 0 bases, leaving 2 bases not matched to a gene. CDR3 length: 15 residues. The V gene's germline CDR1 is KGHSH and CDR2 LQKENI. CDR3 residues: CASSPGTGTNYGYTF. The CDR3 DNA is TGTGCCAGCTCACCTGGGACAGGGACTAACTATGGCTACACCTTC.

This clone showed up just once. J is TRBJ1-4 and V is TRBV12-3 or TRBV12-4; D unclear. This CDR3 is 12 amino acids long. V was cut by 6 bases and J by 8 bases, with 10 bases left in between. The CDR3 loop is CASRQTREKLFF. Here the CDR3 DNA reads TGTGCCAGCAGACAGACCCGGGAAAAACTGTTTTTT.

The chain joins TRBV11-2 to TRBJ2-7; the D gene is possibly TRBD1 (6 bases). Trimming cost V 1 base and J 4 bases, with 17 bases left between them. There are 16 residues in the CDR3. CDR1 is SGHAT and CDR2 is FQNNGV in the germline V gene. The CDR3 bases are TGTGCCAGCAGCTTAGGTGGGGGCCCAAGAGGGTACGAGCAGTACTTC. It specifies CASSLGGGPRGYEQYF.

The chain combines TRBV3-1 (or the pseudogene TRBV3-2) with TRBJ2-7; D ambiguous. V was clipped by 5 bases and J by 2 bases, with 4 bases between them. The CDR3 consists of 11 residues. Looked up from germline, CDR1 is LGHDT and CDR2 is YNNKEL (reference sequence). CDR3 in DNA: TGTGCCAGCAGCTTAACCTACGAGCAGTACTTC. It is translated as CASSLTYEQYF.

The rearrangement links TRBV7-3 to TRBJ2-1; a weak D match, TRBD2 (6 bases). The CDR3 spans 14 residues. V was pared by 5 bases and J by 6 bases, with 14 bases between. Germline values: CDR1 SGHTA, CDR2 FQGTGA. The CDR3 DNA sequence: TGTGCCAGCAGCACCACTAGCAGAAGCAATGAGCAGTTCTTC. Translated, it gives CASSTTSRSNEQFF.

CDR3 sequence reads: CATSDPSGGSGNIQYF. CDR3 bases: TGTGCCACCAGTGACCCATCAGGGGGCTCCGGAAACATTCAGTACTTC. The J gene is TRBJ2-4, the V gene TRBV24-1; the match to TRBD1 covers 8 bases. The V gene's germline CDR1 is KGHDR and CDR2 SFDVKD. The trim removed 4 bases at V and 6 bases at J, leaving 10 bases unmatched. This CDR3 has 16 residues.

The CDR3 protein is CASSQEGRGTDTQYF. The CDR3 bases are TGCGCCAGCAGCCAAGAGGGGCGTGGGACAGATACGCAGTATTTT. The V gene is TRBV4-3, the J gene TRBJ2-3; the D gene is possibly TRBD1 (5 bases). With 0 bases removed from V and 3 bases from J, the gap between germline ends came to 10 bases. The CDR3 has 15 amino acids. Germline V gene sequence: CDR1 LGHNA, CDR2 YSLEER.

The CDR3 sequence is CASSLGTGTGSYEQYF. In nucleotides, the CDR3 is TGTGCCAGCAGCCTTGGGACAGGGACGGGCTCCTACGAGCAGTACTTC. The chain joins TRBV7-9 to TRBJ2-7, with TRBD1 identical over 9 bases. Per germline, CDR1 SEHNR and CDR2 FQNEAQ (reference sequence). The CDR3 length is 16 residues. V shed 5 bases and J 0 bases; nucleotides not matched to a gene: 8.

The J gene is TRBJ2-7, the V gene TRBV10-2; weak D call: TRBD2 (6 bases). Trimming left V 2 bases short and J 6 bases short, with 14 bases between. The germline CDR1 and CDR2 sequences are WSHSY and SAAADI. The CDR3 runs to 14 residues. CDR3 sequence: CASSEGVRGFEQYF. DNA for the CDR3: TGCGCCAGCAGTGAGGGTGTCCGGGGGTTCGAGCAGTACTTC.

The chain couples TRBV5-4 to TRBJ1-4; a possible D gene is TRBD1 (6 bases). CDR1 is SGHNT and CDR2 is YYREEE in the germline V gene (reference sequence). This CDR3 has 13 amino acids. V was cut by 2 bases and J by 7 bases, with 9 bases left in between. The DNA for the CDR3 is TGTGCCAGCAGCTTTCAGGGGAGTGAAAAACTGTTTTTT. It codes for CASSFQGSEKLFF.

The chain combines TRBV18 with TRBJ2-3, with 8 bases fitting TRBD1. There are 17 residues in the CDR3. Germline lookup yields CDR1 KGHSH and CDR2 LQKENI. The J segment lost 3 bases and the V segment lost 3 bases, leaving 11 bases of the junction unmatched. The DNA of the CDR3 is TGTGCCAGCTCACCTCCCTCGACAGGGGCAGGGACAGATACGCAGTATTTT. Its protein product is CASSPPSTGAGTDTQYF.

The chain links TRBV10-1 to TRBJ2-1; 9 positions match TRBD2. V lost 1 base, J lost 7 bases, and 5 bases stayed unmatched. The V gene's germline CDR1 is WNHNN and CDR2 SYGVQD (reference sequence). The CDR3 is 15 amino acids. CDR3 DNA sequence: TGCGCCAGCAGTGAGTTCCTAGCGGGGAGGAATGAGCAGTTCTTC. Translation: CASSEFLAGRNEQFF.

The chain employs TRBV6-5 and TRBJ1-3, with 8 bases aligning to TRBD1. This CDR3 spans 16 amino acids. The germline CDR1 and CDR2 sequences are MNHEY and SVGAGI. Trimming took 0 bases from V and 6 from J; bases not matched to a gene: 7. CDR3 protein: CASSYSAGGGQNTIYF. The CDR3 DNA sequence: TGTGCCAGCAGTTACTCGGCAGGGGGCGGCCAAAACACCATATATTTT.

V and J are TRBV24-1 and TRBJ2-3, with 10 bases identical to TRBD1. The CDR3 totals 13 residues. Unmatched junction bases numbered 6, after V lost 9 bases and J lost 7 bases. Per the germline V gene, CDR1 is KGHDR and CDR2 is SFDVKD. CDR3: CATSGTGVNTQYF. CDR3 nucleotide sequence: TGTGCCACCTCCGGGACAGGGGTGAATACGCAGTATTTT.

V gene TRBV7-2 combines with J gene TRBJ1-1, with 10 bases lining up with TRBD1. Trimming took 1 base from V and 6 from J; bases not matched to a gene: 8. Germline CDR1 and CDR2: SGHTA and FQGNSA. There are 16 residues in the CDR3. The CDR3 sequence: CASSLGTGGRAAEAFF. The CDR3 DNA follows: TGTGCCAGCAGCTTAGGGACAGGGGGACGCGCCGCTGAAGCTTTCTTT.

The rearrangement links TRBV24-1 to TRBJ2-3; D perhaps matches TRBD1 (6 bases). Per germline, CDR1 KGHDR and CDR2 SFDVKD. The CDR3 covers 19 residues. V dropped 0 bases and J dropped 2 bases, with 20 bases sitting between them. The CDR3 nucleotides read TGTGCCACCAGTGATTTGGGGTCCGGACAGCTACCCCCCACAGATACGCAGTATTTT. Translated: CATSDLGSGQLPPTDTQYF.

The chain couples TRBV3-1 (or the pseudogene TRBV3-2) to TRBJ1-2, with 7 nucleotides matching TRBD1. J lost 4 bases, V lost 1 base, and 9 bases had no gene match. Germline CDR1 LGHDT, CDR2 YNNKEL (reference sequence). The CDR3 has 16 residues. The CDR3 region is CASSQGIQGVLYGYTF. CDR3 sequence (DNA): TGTGCCAGCAGCCAAGGAATCCAGGGGGTTCTCTATGGCTACACCTTC.

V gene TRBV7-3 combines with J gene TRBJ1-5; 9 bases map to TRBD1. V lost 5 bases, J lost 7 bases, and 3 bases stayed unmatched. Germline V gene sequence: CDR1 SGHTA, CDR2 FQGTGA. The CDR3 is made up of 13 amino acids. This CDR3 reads CASSPDRGQPQHF. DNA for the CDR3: TGTGCCAGCAGCCCGGACAGGGGACAGCCCCAGCATTTT.

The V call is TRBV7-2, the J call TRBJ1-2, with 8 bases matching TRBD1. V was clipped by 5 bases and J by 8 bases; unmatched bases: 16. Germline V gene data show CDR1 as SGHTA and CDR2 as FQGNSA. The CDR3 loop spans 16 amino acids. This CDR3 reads CASSGSGTGGARGYTF. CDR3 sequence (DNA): TGTGCCAGCAGCGGGAGTGGTACAGGGGGAGCGAGGGGCTACACCTTC.

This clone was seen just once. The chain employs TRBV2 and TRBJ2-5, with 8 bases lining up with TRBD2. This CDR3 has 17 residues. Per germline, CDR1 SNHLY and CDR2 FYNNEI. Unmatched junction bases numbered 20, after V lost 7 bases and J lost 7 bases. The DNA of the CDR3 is TGTGCCAGCAACCACCGCTCCCGCGCCGGACTAGCCGGGACCCAGTACTTC. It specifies CASNHRSRAGLAGTQYF.

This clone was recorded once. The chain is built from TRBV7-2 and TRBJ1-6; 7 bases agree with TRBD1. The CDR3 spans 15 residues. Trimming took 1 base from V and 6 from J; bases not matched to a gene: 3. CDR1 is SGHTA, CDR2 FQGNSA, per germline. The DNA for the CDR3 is TGTGCCAGCAGCTTAGGACAGGGACCTAATTCACCCCTCCACTTT. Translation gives CASSLGQGPNSPLHF.

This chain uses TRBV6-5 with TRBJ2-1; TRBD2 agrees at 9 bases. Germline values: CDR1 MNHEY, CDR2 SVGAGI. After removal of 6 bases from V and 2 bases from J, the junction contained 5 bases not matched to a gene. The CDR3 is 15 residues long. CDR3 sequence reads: CASSQTSGPYNEQFF. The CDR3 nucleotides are TGTGCCAGCAGCCAGACTAGCGGTCCCTACAATGAGCAGTTCTTC.

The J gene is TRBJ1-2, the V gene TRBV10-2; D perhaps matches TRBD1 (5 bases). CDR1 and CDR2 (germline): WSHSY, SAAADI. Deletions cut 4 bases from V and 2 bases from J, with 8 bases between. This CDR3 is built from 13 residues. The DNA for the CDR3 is TGCGCCAGCAGTGTGAACAGGAACTATGGCTACACCTTC. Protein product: CASSVNRNYGYTF.

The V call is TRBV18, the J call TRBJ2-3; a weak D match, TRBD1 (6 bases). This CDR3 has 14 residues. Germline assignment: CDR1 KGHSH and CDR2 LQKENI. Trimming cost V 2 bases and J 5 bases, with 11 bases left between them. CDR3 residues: CASSPTSGVDTQYF. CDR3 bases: TGTGCCAGCTCACCAACATCAGGGGTAGATACGCAGTATTTT.

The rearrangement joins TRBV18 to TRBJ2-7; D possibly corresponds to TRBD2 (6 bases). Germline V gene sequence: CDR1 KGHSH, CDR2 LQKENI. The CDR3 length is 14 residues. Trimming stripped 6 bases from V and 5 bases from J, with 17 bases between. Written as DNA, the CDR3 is TGTGCCAGCTCGGCGGGGTTGGTCTCGCACGAGCAGTACTTC. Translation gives CASSAGLVSHEQYF.

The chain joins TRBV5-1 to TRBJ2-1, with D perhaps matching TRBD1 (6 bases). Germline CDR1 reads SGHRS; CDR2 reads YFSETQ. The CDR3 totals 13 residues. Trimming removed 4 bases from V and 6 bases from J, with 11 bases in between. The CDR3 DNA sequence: TGCGCCAGCAGCCCCGGACAGCGCAATGAGCAGTTCTTC. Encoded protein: CASSPGQRNEQFF.